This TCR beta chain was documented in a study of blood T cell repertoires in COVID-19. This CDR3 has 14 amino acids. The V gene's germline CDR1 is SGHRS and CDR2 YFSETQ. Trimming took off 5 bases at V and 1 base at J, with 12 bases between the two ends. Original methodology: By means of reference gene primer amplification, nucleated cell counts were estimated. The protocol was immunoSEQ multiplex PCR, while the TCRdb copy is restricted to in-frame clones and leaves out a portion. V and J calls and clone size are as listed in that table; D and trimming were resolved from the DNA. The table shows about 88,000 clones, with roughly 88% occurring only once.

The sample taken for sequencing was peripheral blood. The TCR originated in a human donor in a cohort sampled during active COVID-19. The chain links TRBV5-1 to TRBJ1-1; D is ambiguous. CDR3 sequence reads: CASRAGGANTEAFF. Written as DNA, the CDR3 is TGCGCCAGCAGGGCGGGTGGAGCGAACACTGAAGCTTTCTTT.